This T cell receptor (beta chain) was sequenced for a study of T cell clonotyping in hematopoietic cell transplantation. Study-wide points: Pathologically expanded recipient clonotypes increased progressively from day 30 to day 180 as diversity fell. CD4 and CD8 repertoire contributions could not be separated without sorting.

The germline V gene encodes CDR1 GTSNPN and CDR2 SVGIG (reference sequence). This CDR3 contains 16 residues. V was pared by 2 bases and J by 10 bases, with 18 bases of the junction left unmatched. Points on this clone: What it binds is not known.

Profiled with immunoSEQ multiplex PCR; TCRdb holds only in-frame clones, not every one. The sample consists of about 16,000 clones, 70% to 90% of them appearing once. The V call is TRBV30, the J call TRBJ1-1; 8 positions agree with TRBD1. The sample comprised peripheral blood mononuclear cells. The clonotype was recovered from a woman between 40 and 55 years old in good health. Some clones in this sample may be carry-over from other donors' samples. The DNA for the CDR3 is TGTGCCTGGAGTAGTGGGTCGGCAGGGGGCCATGAGGGAGCTTTCTTT. Protein: CAWSSGSAGGHEGAFF.